This entry features one TCR beta chain sequence. The antigen remains undetermined. PCR employed 60 Vbeta and 13 Jbeta primers. In the source study's methods: About 88 million unique TCR beta chains, roughly 11 million of them shared, were counted by a later analysis. Profiling relied on immunoSEQ multiplex PCR, and the TCRdb table lists in-frame clones only, not all of them. Clonal size and the V and J genes are those of that table, whereas D and trimming came from the DNA. The sample lists about 130,000 clones, 60% to 75% seen once, with more than 1.5% in the top ten. The data stem from a study of cytomegalovirus exposure and HLA in healthy donors. The CDR3 runs to 14 residues. Germline V gene sequence: CDR1 SGDLS, CDR2 YYNGEE. Trimming stripped 3 bases from V and 5 bases from J, with 14 bases between. Findings of the study overall: Immune exposure was documented only through CMV serostatus. The study carried out a later analysis of TCR beta sequences. It associated some 18,000 of them with specific HLA alleles at a false discovery rate of 0.05. When analyzed later, a missense DCLRE1C variant was found to be linked to TCR beta V- and J-gene trimming.

This rearrangement joins TRBV9 to TRBJ2-5; D possibly corresponds to TRBD1 (5 bases). Sequenced: PBMCs. The sequence was collected from a human donor in good health. CDR3 sequence: CASSGQKGRETQYF. Here the CDR3 DNA reads TGTGCCAGCAGCGGACAGAAAGGGCGGGAGACCCAGTACTTC.